Listed below are T cell receptor beta chains from one sample, sequenced in a study of Ad26.COV2.S vaccination and SARS-CoV-2 variants. Libraries were prepared by immunoSEQ multiplex PCR; TCRdb keeps only in-frame clonotypes and omits some of them. The data show around 370,000 clones, with more than 75% seen just once and roughly 3.3% held by the top ten. This specimen was peripheral blood, taken in a trial of Ad26.COV2.S vaccine versus placebo. These receptors all come from a person aged 18-60 years who received the Ad26.COV2.S COVID-19 vaccine or a placebo. Both conserved end residues are part of each CDR3. The D gene is left open where the match is weak. Some rows have no size entry. The others give once, few or many, or a class for an expanded clone.

V gene,D gene,J gene,clone size,CDR3 DNA,CDR3 protein
TRBV19,NA,TRBJ2-5,NA,TGTGCCAGTAGTCCGCATAGGGGGGAGACCCAGTACTTC,CASSPHRGETQYF
TRBV24-1,NA,TRBJ1-5,NA,TGTGCCACCAGTGATTTAAACCAGCCCCAGCATTTT,CATSDLNQPQHF
TRBV7-2,NA,TRBJ1-6,NA,TGTGCCAGCAGCTCCGAAGGGTATGGACCCCTCCACTTT,CASSSEGYGPLHF
TRBV13,TRBD1,TRBJ1-6,NA,TGTGCCAGCAGCTTCTCCCTCCCACGGACAGGGGGCTTCGGTTCACCCCTCCACTTT,CASSFSLPRTGGFGSPLHF
TRBV4-3,TRBD1,TRBJ1-2,NA,TGCGCCAGCAGCCGAAGGACAGGGGGTGACTATGGCTACACCTTC,CASSRRTGGDYGYTF
TRBV5-1,NA,TRBJ2-5,NA,TGCGCCAGCAGCTCGGGACCTGGGGAGACCCAGTACTTC,CASSSGPGETQYF
TRBV5-1,TRBD1,TRBJ2-1,once,TGCGCCAGCAGCATCCAGACAGGGGGCAGTTACAATGAGCAGTTCTTC,CASSIQTGGSYNEQFF
TRBV28,NA,TRBJ2-1,NA,TGTGCCAGCAGACATTCAGAGACTTTTAATGAGCAGTTCTTC,CASRHSETFNEQFF
TRBV18,NA,TRBJ2-2,once,TGTGCCAGCTCACCGACCTCTCCAGGTTACACCGGGGAGCTGTTTTTT,CASSPTSPGYTGELFF
TRBV7-8,TRBD1,TRBJ2-7,NA,TGTGCCAGCAGCACCCCAAGACAGGGGGCCTCCTACGAGCAGTACTTC,CASSTPRQGASYEQYF
TRBV4-3,NA,TRBJ1-2,few,TGCGCCAGCAGCCAAGATGGGTGGACCTACTATGGCTACACCTTC,CASSQDGWTYYGYTF
TRBV18,TRBD2,TRBJ2-7,once,TGTGCCAGCTCACCACCGAGCGGGAGCTACGAGCAGTACTTC,CASSPPSGSYEQYF
TRBV11-3,NA,TRBJ2-2,NA,TGTGCCAGCAGCCCCTGGGCGGGTTCGAACACCGGGGAGCTGTTTTTT,CASSPWAGSNTGELFF
TRBV11-2,NA,TRBJ2-7,NA,TGTGCCAGCAGCCTTAACCGGGGTCCCACCTCTCAGCAGTACTTC,CASSLNRGPTSQQYF
TRBV27,TRBD1,TRBJ2-3,NA,TGTGCCAGCAGTAAGGGACAGGGGATCACAGATACGCAGTATTTT,CASSKGQGITDTQYF
TRBV6-5,TRBD1,TRBJ1-1,NA,TGTGCCAGCAGGAAACCGGGACAGGGAACTGAAGCTTTCTTT,CASRKPGQGTEAFF
TRBV7-9,NA,TRBJ2-1,NA,TGTGCCAGCAGCTTAGTCACGGGGGCTGGCAATGAGCAGTTCTTC,CASSLVTGAGNEQFF
TRBV6-1,NA,TRBJ1-3,NA,TGTGCCAGCAGTGAATATAAGACTGGAAACACCATATATTTT,CASSEYKTGNTIYF
TRBV19,NA,TRBJ1-2,NA,TGTGCCACGGGGGGGCAGGGTAATGGAGTGAACTATGGCTACACCTTC,CATGGQGNGVNYGYTF
TRBV28,NA,TRBJ2-7,NA,TGTGCCAGCAGTCTCTTAGATCTATCCGAGCAGTACTTC,CASSLLDLSEQYF
TRBV4-1,NA,TRBJ2-1,NA,TGCGCCAGCAGCCAGGGGAATGAGCAGTTCTTC,CASSQGNEQFF
TRBV19,TRBD1,TRBJ1-2,NA,TGTGCCAGTAGTAAAGAGCAGGGGGTCTATGGCTACACCTTC,CASSKEQGVYGYTF
TRBV28,NA,TRBJ2-2,once,TGTGCCAGCAGTGAGGGAGAAAGCACCGGGGAGCTGTTTTTT,CASSEGESTGELFF